The 17 T cell receptor beta chains in this list originate from one sample, sequenced in a study of T cell clones after liver transplantation. These TCRs' antigens remain unknown. Using immunoSEQ multiplex PCR, the repertoire was profiled, and TCRdb retains in-frame clones only, with some absent. The sample comprises approximately 5,000 clones, more than 40% of which are singletons, and about 13% rests with the top ten. Alloreactive TCRbeta sequences came from sequencing proliferating CFSE-low cells in the MLR. Input material: CD4+ T cells from cultured PBMCs. Every receptor here comes from a human patient who received a liver transplant. Some of the T cells may derive from the graft donor.

This clone is labeled as medium-sized. The chain joins TRBV5-1 to TRBJ2-7, with 8 bases identical to TRBD2. The CDR3 runs 15 residues. V gave up 0 bases and J gave up 1 base; unmatched junction bases: 3. Germline V gene lookup returns CDR1 SGHRS and CDR2 YFSETQ. CDR3 amino acids: CASSLGTSRSYEQYF. DNA for the CDR3: TGCGCCAGCAGCTTGGGGACTAGCCGATCCTACGAGCAGTACTTC.

This clone was seen a single time. The chain couples TRBV4-1 to TRBJ1-5, with a weak D call TRBD1 (5 bases). The CDR3 extends over 13 amino acids. Germline lookup yields CDR1 MGHRA and CDR2 YSYEKL. V lost 0 bases to trimming and J lost 12 bases, with 12 bases between them. CDR3 sequence: CASSQDSKGLQHF. The CDR3 DNA reads as TGCGCCAGCAGCCAAGATTCGAAGGGGCTCCAGCATTTT.

The chain joins TRBV28 to TRBJ1-3; D gene uncertain. This CDR3 is 14 amino acids long. Germline V gene lookup returns CDR1 MDHEN and CDR2 SYDVKM. V lost 2 bases to trimming and J lost 3 bases, with 8 bases between them. The CDR3 loop reads CASSLVGNGNTIYF. CDR3 DNA sequence: TGTGCCAGCAGTTTAGTAGGGAATGGAAACACCATATATTTT. The full variable domain, in which reference TRBV28 and TRBJ1-3 provide the parts outside the CDR3, is DVKVTQSSRYLVKRTGEKVFLECVQDMDHENMFWYRQDPGLGLRLIYFSYDVKMKEKGDIPEGYSVSREKKERFSLILESASTNQTSMYLCASSLVGNGNTIYFGEGSWLTVV.

This clone was seen only once. The rearrangement links TRBV5-1 to TRBJ2-7, with D perhaps TRBD1 or TRBD2 (5 bases each). V was trimmed by 4 bases and J by 5 bases, leaving 16 bases between them. Germline V gene sequence: CDR1 SGHRS, CDR2 YFSETQ. This CDR3 has 14 amino acids. The CDR3 nucleotides are TGCGCCAGCAGCCCGGGACCGGACCAGGACGAGCAGTACTTC. Translating gives CASSPGPDQDEQYF.

The CDR3: CASSFRRGRVGTDTQYF. The DNA for the CDR3 is TGTGCCAGCAGCTTTCGCCGGGGAAGAGTTGGCACAGATACGCAGTATTTT. The genes are TRBV11-1 and TRBJ2-3; TRBD2 is a possible D gene (5 bases). With 3 bases removed from V and 1 base from J, the gap between germline ends came to 17 bases. The CDR3 runs to 17 residues. From germline, CDR1 is SGHAT and CDR2 FQDESV (reference sequence).

V and J are TRBV4-1 and TRBJ2-7; either TRBD1 or TRBD2 may supply D (5 bases each). The CDR3 is 15 amino acids. V lost 6 bases and J 3 bases, leaving 18 bases between the germline ends. CDR1 and CDR2 (germline): MGHRA, YSYEKL. CDR3 in DNA: TGCGCCAGCAGTCCCACCGGGGCGTCCTACTACGAGCAGTACTTC. It specifies CASSPTGASYYEQYF.

CDR3 sequence reads: CASSPSGSTDTQYF. In nucleotides, the CDR3 is TGTGCCAGCAGTCCTAGCGGAAGCACAGATACGCAGTATTTT. The V gene is TRBV6-5, the J gene TRBJ2-3, with TRBD2 matching 7 bases. The junction had 2 bases not matched to a gene; V was cut back by 5 bases and J by 0 bases. This CDR3 region has 14 residues. Germline V gene sequence: CDR1 MNHEY, CDR2 SVGAGI.

The rearrangement joins TRBV6-1 to TRBJ2-2; 8 bases fit TRBD1. CDR1 MNHNS and CDR2 SASEGT come from the germline V gene. With 1 base clipped from V and 1 base from J, the junction kept 5 bases outside the gene matches. This CDR3 has 17 residues. CDR3 DNA: TGTGCCAGCAGTGAAGAGTGGGGGACAGGGAACACCGGGGAGCTGTTTTTT. Encoded protein: CASSEEWGTGNTGELFF.

The chain uses TRBV19 and TRBJ1-3, with TRBD1 identical over 10 bases. The CDR3 extends over 15 amino acids. Germline V gives CDR1 LNHDA, CDR2 SQIVND (reference sequence). V shed 5 bases and J 3 bases; nucleotides not matched to a gene: 4. CDR3 residues: CASSVGTGVGNTIYF. The CDR3 DNA is TGTGCCAGTAGTGTCGGGACAGGGGTTGGAAACACCATATATTTT.

This clone was seen a handful of times. This chain links TRBV5-1 with TRBJ2-7, with 9 bases lining up with TRBD2. The J segment lost 5 bases and the V segment lost 3 bases, leaving 6 bases of the junction unmatched. The V gene's germline CDR1 is SGHRS and CDR2 YFSETQ. The CDR3 extends over 14 amino acids. For the CDR3, the DNA is TGCGCCAGCAGCTATAGCCGGACTAGCGACGAGCAGTACTTC. The encoded protein is CASSYSRTSDEQYF.

This clone was counted between two and nine times. The rearrangement uses TRBV11-2 and TRBJ2-2, with 10 nucleotides matching TRBD1. CDR3 size: 16 residues. Germline values: CDR1 SGHAT, CDR2 FQNNGV. V was clipped by 5 bases and J by 3 bases; unmatched bases: 6. Here the CDR3 DNA reads TGTGCCAGCAGCCCTGGGACAGGGGTCGACACCGGGGAGCTGTTTTTT. Residues: CASSPGTGVDTGELFF.

The rearrangement joins TRBV11-3 to TRBJ2-3; the match to TRBD2 covers 7 bases. V lost 1 base to trimming and J lost 1 base; unmatched junction nucleotides: 5. This CDR3 comprises 16 residues. In germline, CDR1 is SGHNT, CDR2 YENEEA. The CDR3 bases are TGTGCCAGCAGCTTAGGTAGCGGGTACGGCACAGATACGCAGTATTTT. Residues: CASSLGSGYGTDTQYF.

This clone was seen only a few times. V usage is TRBV2 and J usage is TRBJ2-1; 10 positions match TRBD2. The CDR3 is made up of 16 amino acids. Per germline, CDR1 SNHLY and CDR2 FYNNEI. The junction had 14 bases not matched to a gene; V was cut back by 6 bases and J by 9 bases. CDR3 sequence reads: CASSRIPAGGGGEQFF. CDR3 DNA: TGTGCCAGCAGCCGCATTCCAGCGGGAGGGGGAGGTGAGCAGTTCTTC.

The chain couples TRBV19 to TRBJ2-7, with D possibly TRBD1 on 7 matching bases. V was clipped by 8 bases and J by 1 base, with 12 bases between them. CDR3 size: 13 residues. Germline V gives CDR1 LNHDA, CDR2 SQIVND (reference sequence). The CDR3 loop reads CASSRGDSYEQYF. DNA of the CDR3: TGTGCCAGTTCCAGGGGGGATTCCTACGAGCAGTACTTC.

This rearrangement joins TRBV18 to TRBJ1-4; 11 positions agree with TRBD1. V dropped 8 bases and J dropped 3; count of bases not matched to a gene: 23. From germline, CDR1 is KGHSH and CDR2 LQKENI. The CDR3 loop spans 21 amino acids. The chain's CDR3 is CASRLVSVRTGGVESNEKLFF. In DNA, the CDR3 is TGTGCCAGCAGATTGGTATCAGTGAGGACAGGGGGCGTAGAGTCTAATGAAAAACTGTTTTTT.

The chain joins TRBV19 to TRBJ1-1, with TRBD1 matching 8 bases. V shed 10 bases and J 1 base; nucleotides not matched to a gene: 11. The germline gives CDR1 LNHDA, CDR2 SQIVND (reference sequence). The CDR3 consists of 15 residues. The CDR3: CATQGARSGNTEAFF. In DNA form, the CDR3 reads TGTGCCACCCAGGGGGCGCGGTCTGGGAACACTGAAGCTTTCTTT.

The V and J genes are TRBV28 and TRBJ2-7, with D hard to call. V lost 9 bases to trimming and J lost 2 bases, with 14 bases between them. This CDR3 spans 13 amino acids. Per the germline V gene, CDR1 is MDHEN and CDR2 is SYDVKM. Here the CDR3 reads CASSTFGPYEQYF. In DNA form, the CDR3 reads TGTGCCAGTAGCACGTTCGGGCCCTACGAGCAGTACTTC. The variable domain in full, completed from reference TRBV28 and TRBJ2-7, reads DVKVTQSSRYLVKRTGEKVFLECVQDMDHENMFWYRQDPGLGLRLIYFSYDVKMKEKGDIPEGYSVSREKKERFSLILESASTNQTSMYLCASSTFGPYEQYFGPGTRLTVT.